The 31 T cell receptor beta chains in this list originate from one sample, sequenced in a study of shared clonotypes between healthy human individuals. TCRdb keeps only in-frame clones here, not all; method: immunoSEQ multiplex PCR. The sample has about 2,100,000 clones, around 93% seen once; the top ten hold about 1.5%. Naivety among CD8 cells was defined by CD45RO negativity and positive CCR7 selection, thereby excluding terminally differentiated effector memory CD45RA+ cells. Sequencing used naive CD8+ T cells from PBMCs. These receptor sequences come from a man younger than 35 in good health. Some clones in this sample may be carry-over from other donors' samples.

This chain connects TRBV6-5 to TRBJ2-7; TRBD2 matches 10 bases. The length of the CDR3 is 15 residues. V gave up 2 bases and J gave up 5 bases; unmatched junction bases: 6. Germline V gene sequence: CDR1 MNHEY, CDR2 SVGAGI. CDR3 DNA: TGTGCCAGCAGTTACGGAAGCGGGAGGGCTAACGAGCAGTACTTC. Amino acids: CASSYGSGRANEQYF.

J is TRBJ1-2 and V is TRBV15; 7 bases fit TRBD1. The CDR3 has 15 amino acids. Germline V lookup: CDR1 LNHNV, CDR2 YYDKDF (reference sequence). With V trimmed by 5 bases and J by 8 bases, 14 bases remained unmatched. CDR3 nucleotide sequence: TGTGCCACCAGCGATGTGGCAGGGGGTTATTTCGGCTACACCTTC. Residues: CATSDVAGGYFGYTF.

V usage is TRBV2 and J usage is TRBJ1-3, with TRBD1 matching over 8 bases. V lost 3 bases and J lost 1; bases outside the gene matches: 2. The CDR3 extends over 15 amino acids. Germline CDR1 SNHLY, CDR2 FYNNEI. The DNA for the CDR3 is TGTGCCAGCAGTGACAGGGGGCTTTCTGGAAACACCATATATTTT. It translates to CASSDRGLSGNTIYF.

CDR3 region: CASSLGQYRVYNEQFF. Written as DNA, the CDR3 is TGTGCCAGCAGCTTAGGGCAGTACCGAGTCTACAATGAGCAGTTCTTC. The gene calls are TRBV11-2 and TRBJ2-1; D remains ambiguous. Trimming took off 1 base at V and 3 bases at J, with 13 bases between the two ends. The germline V gene has CDR1 SGHAT and CDR2 FQNNGV. The CDR3 contains 16 residues.

This sequence joins TRBV4-1 and TRBJ2-7, with 9 bases that match TRBD1. V trimming: 2 bases; J trimming: 3 bases; junction bases outside the gene matches: 2. The V gene's germline CDR1 is MGHRA and CDR2 YSYEKL. This CDR3 contains 14 residues. Here the CDR3 DNA reads TGCGCCAGCAGCCAACGGACAGGGGTCTACGAGCAGTACTTC. Its protein is CASSQRTGVYEQYF.

Worth noting for this clone: At the DNA level, this CDR3 is encoded by other sequences in the same sample as well. The chain carries TRBV4-3 and TRBJ2-2; D may be TRBD1 (5 bases). The V end lost 4 bases, the J end lost 2 bases, and 8 bases lay between the germline ends. The CDR3 length is 14 residues. Germline CDR1 reads LGHNA; CDR2 reads YSLEER. This CDR3 reads CASSPGLNTGELFF. As DNA, the CDR3 is TGCGCCAGCAGCCCAGGGCTAAACACCGGGGAGCTGTTTTTT.

With regard to this clone: The same CDR3 can be traced to other DNA sequences in this sample. The chain carries TRBV28 and TRBJ2-7, with TRBD1 matching 7 bases. This CDR3 is built from 12 residues. Germline trimming cut 5 bases from V and 4 bases from J; bases unmatched to any gene: 2. CDR1 is MDHEN and CDR2 is SYDVKM in the germline V gene. In DNA, the CDR3 is TGTGCCAGCAGTCACAGGGGTTACGAGCAGTACTTC. Its translation is CASSHRGYEQYF.

The genes are TRBV27 and TRBJ2-7; a weak D match, TRBD2 (6 bases). The germline gives CDR1 MNHEY, CDR2 SMNVEV (reference sequence). The V and J ends lost 5 bases and 3 bases respectively, with 20 bases between them. This CDR3 contains 16 residues. The DNA for the CDR3 is TGTGCCAGCAGTCCTGCGGTCTCAGCGGGCGGCTACGAGCAGTACTTC. The encoded protein is CASSPAVSAGGYEQYF.

V usage is TRBV7-9 and J usage is TRBJ1-3; D unresolved. The CDR3 covers 17 residues. Germline assignment: CDR1 SEHNR and CDR2 FQNEAQ (reference sequence). Trimming shortened V by 2 bases and J by 0 bases, and 14 bases separated the two germline ends. CDR3 coding DNA: TGTGCCAGCAGCTTAAGGGCCCCCGGGCGCTCTGGAAACACCATATATTTT. Residues: CASSLRAPGRSGNTIYF.

The rearrangement links TRBV6-5 to TRBJ2-1; no definite D call. The CDR3 sequence is 15 residues long. Trimming shortened V by 2 bases and J by 0 bases, and 8 bases separated the two germline ends. The germline CDR1 and CDR2 sequences are MNHEY and SVGAGI. The CDR3 spells CASSYNPSSYNEQFF. DNA of the CDR3: TGTGCCAGCAGTTACAATCCGAGCTCCTACAATGAGCAGTTCTTC.

The V call is TRBV29-1, the J call TRBJ2-2, with D uncertain. This CDR3 region has 13 residues. CDR1 and CDR2 from the germline V gene are SQVTM and ANQGSEA. V was trimmed by 1 base and J by 0 bases, leaving 3 bases between them. The CDR3, as DNA: TGCAGCGTTGAAGGTCCGAACACCGGGGAGCTGTTTTTT. It is translated as CSVEGPNTGELFF.

J is TRBJ1-3 and V is TRBV2; no clear D gene. V gave up 7 bases and J gave up 0 bases, with 10 bases separating them. CDR3 length equals 14 residues. Germline lookup yields CDR1 SNHLY and CDR2 FYNNEI. CDR3 sequence: CASTTGFSGNTIYF. DNA of the CDR3: TGTGCCAGCACTACGGGGTTCTCTGGAAACACCATATATTTT.

This chain links TRBV13 with TRBJ1-2, with a weak D call TRBD1 (6 bases). V was trimmed by 4 bases and J by 3 bases, leaving 15 bases between them. Germline CDR1 and CDR2: PRHDT and FYEKMQ (reference sequence). This CDR3 comprises 15 residues. CDR3 in amino acids: CASSSPNRDHYGYTF. DNA of the CDR3: TGTGCCAGCAGCTCCCCCAACAGGGATCACTATGGCTACACCTTC. Based on the CDR3 plus reference TRBV13 and TRBJ1-2, the full variable domain is AAGVIQSPRHLIKEKRETATLKCYPIPRHDTVYWYQQGPGQDPQFLISFYEKMQSDKGSIPDRFSAQQFSDYHSELNMSSLELGDSALYFCASSSPNRDHYGYTFGSGTRLTVV.

The V gene is TRBV27, the J gene TRBJ2-1; no reliable D call. Per germline, CDR1 MNHEY and CDR2 SMNVEV (reference sequence). Deletions cut 5 bases from V and 10 bases from J, with 15 bases between. CDR3 length: 13 amino acids. CDR3: CASSTRSLGEQFF. CDR3 DNA sequence: TGTGCCAGCAGTACCAGAAGTCTGGGGGAGCAGTTCTTC.

The chain links TRBV7-2 to TRBJ2-4; unclear D gene. The germline V gene encodes CDR1 SGHTA and CDR2 FQGNSA. This CDR3 has 15 residues. Trimming removed 4 bases from V and 0 bases from J, with 10 bases in between. DNA for the CDR3: TGTGCCAGCAGCTGGGGTGGCGGAGCCAAAAACATTCAGTACTTC. Encoded protein: CASSWGGGAKNIQYF.

The gene calls are TRBV6-1 and TRBJ1-4; D not resolved. CDR1 MNHNS and CDR2 SASEGT come from the germline V gene. The CDR3 has 18 residues. V lost 1 base to trimming and J lost 4 bases, with 19 bases between them. CDR3 in amino acids: CASSEDQFLGPGNEKLFF. The CDR3 DNA reads TGTGCCAGCAGTGAAGATCAATTTTTGGGCCCCGGTAATGAAAAACTGTTTTTT.

V is TRBV7-9 and J is TRBJ1-5, with D possibly being TRBD1 (6 bases). There are 15 residues in the CDR3. Trimming removed 5 bases at V and 5 bases at J, with 16 bases between. Germline V CDR1 and CDR2: SEHNR, FQNEAQ (reference sequence). The CDR3 region has the DNA TGTGCCAGCAGCCCCACAGGGAATGAATATCAGCCCCAGCATTTT. Amino acid sequence: CASSPTGNEYQPQHF.

The gene calls are TRBV28 and TRBJ1-1; possible D gene TRBD1, 5 bases. Looked up from germline, CDR1 is MDHEN and CDR2 is SYDVKM. The CDR3 has 14 residues. Trimming took off 3 bases at V and 4 bases at J, with 12 bases between the two ends. The CDR3 here is CASSLGREGTEAFF. The CDR3 nucleotides are TGTGCCAGCAGTTTGGGCAGGGAAGGCACTGAAGCTTTCTTT.

The V gene is TRBV27, the J gene TRBJ2-7; 7 bases match TRBD1. CDR1 and CDR2 (germline): MNHEY, SMNVEV (reference sequence). The CDR3 covers 13 residues. The V segment lost 1 base and the J segment 7 bases; nucleotides outside the gene matches: 4. The CDR3 DNA reads as TGTGCCAGCAGTTTATGGGACAGCACAGAGCAGTACTTC. It translates to CASSLWDSTEQYF.

This chain uses TRBV29-1 with TRBJ2-7; D is undetermined. CDR1 and CDR2 from the germline V gene are SQVTM and ANQGSEA. The CDR3 is made up of 12 amino acids. V shed 4 bases and J shed 0 bases, with 7 bases lying between them. This chain's CDR3 is CSVASSSYEQYF. The CDR3 coding sequence is TGCAGCGTTGCTAGTAGCTCCTACGAGCAGTACTTC.

The rearrangement links TRBV4-3 to TRBJ2-7, with a possible D match to TRBD1 (5 bases). Per the germline V gene, CDR1 is LGHNA and CDR2 is YSLEER. The CDR3 runs to 15 residues. V dropped 1 base and J dropped 2 bases, with 12 bases sitting between them. In DNA form, the CDR3 reads TGCGCCAGCAGCCAAGGAAGCAGGGTGACCTACGAGCAGTACTTC. Its translation: CASSQGSRVTYEQYF.

The chain is built from TRBV7-8 and TRBJ2-7; D may be TRBD1 or TRBD2 (5 bases each). In germline, CDR1 is SGHVS, CDR2 FQNEAQ. The CDR3 consists of 16 residues. The ends were cut back, 1 base at V and 4 bases at J, with 17 bases in the middle. CDR3 region: CASSLGDFGDVYEQYF. The DNA for the CDR3 is TGTGCCAGCAGCTTAGGGGATTTTGGGGACGTATACGAGCAGTACTTC.

The CDR3 DNA reads TGTGCCATCAGTGGTGGAGTACAAGAGACCCAGTACTTC. Translating gives CAISGGVQETQYF. V and J are TRBV10-3 and TRBJ2-5; D call uncertain. The CDR3 loop spans 13 amino acids. V gave up 4 bases and J gave up 2 bases, with 8 bases separating them. Germline CDR1 ENHRY, CDR2 SYGVKD.

CDR3 coding DNA: TGTGCCAGCAGTGAAACAGGGTATTCTGGAAACACCATATATTTT. Translated, it gives CASSETGYSGNTIYF. J is TRBJ1-3 and V is TRBV27, with D perhaps TRBD1 (6 bases). The CDR3 is 15 amino acids. The V gene lost 5 bases and the J gene lost 1 base, with 12 bases spanning the gap. Germline CDR1 is MNHEY and CDR2 is SMNVEV (reference sequence).

V is TRBV5-1 and J is TRBJ2-1, with 8 bases identical to TRBD1. V shed 3 bases, J shed 8 bases, and the junction held 10 bases outside the gene matches. Germline V CDR1 and CDR2: SGHRS, YFSETQ. The CDR3 loop spans 15 amino acids. Here the CDR3 reads CASSSRDRGRDEQFF. The CDR3 DNA reads as TGCGCCAGCAGCTCCCGAGACAGGGGTCGGGATGAGCAGTTCTTC.

This chain uses TRBV28 with TRBJ1-5; TRBD1 is a possible D gene (6 bases). V lost 6 bases to trimming and J lost 0 bases, with 18 bases between them. The length of the CDR3 is 17 residues. Germline V CDR1 and CDR2: MDHEN, SYDVKM. DNA of the CDR3: TGTGCCAGCAGCACCTCACAGGGCTTTTATAGCAATCAGCCCCAGCATTTT. Translation gives CASSTSQGFYSNQPQHF.

This clone has a single count. This chain joins TRBV4-1 and TRBJ2-3; 8 bases line up with TRBD1. The CDR3 totals 16 residues. After removal of 3 bases from V and 2 bases from J, the junction contained 7 bases not matched to a gene. Per the germline V gene, CDR1 is MGHRA and CDR2 is YSYEKL. The CDR3: CASSHQGATYTDTQYF. CDR3 DNA: TGCGCCAGCAGCCACCAGGGGGCTACCTACACAGATACGCAGTATTTT.

A single count supports this clone. V is TRBV6-4 and J is TRBJ2-5; weak D call: TRBD1 (5 bases). The V and J ends lost 7 bases and 5 bases respectively, with 17 bases between them. CDR1 and CDR2 from the germline V gene are MRHNA and SNTAGT. There are 14 residues in the CDR3. CDR3 coding DNA: TGTGCCAGCACCGATTCAGGGCCGAGGGAGACCCAGTACTTC. This sequence encodes CASTDSGPRETQYF.

The chain employs TRBV4-1 and TRBJ2-7, with 9 bases fitting TRBD2. Germline V gene sequence: CDR1 MGHRA, CDR2 YSYEKL. CDR3 length: 18 residues. V shed 0 bases, J shed 2 bases, and the junction held 11 bases outside the gene matches. The DNA for the CDR3 is TGCGCCAGCAGCCAAGATGATCTCGCGGGAGGGCCTACCTACGAGCAGTACTTC. This translates into CASSQDDLAGGPTYEQYF.

The gene calls are TRBV30 and TRBJ1-5, with D uncertain. V lost 0 bases and J 0 bases, leaving 9 bases between the germline ends. The CDR3 is made up of 15 amino acids. Germline V gene sequence: CDR1 GTSNPN, CDR2 SVGIG (reference sequence). This chain's CDR3 is CAWSVYGNSNQPQHF. CDR3 in DNA: TGTGCCTGGAGTGTATACGGAAATAGCAATCAGCCCCAGCATTTT.

This chain joins TRBV27 and TRBJ2-1; 7 nucleotides match TRBD2. V shed 2 bases and J 2 bases; nucleotides not matched to a gene: 3. This CDR3 spans 15 amino acids. Germline V lookup: CDR1 MNHEY, CDR2 SMNVEV (reference sequence). The CDR3 spells CASSLQRETYNEQFF. Written as DNA, the CDR3 is TGTGCCAGCAGTTTACAGCGGGAAACCTACAATGAGCAGTTCTTC.